This TCR delta chain was sequenced during a study of gamma-delta chains in newborns, infants, children. For the study at large: Microbial exposure reportedly drives polyclonal innate γδ T cell expansion after birth.

The CDR3 has 18 residues. The V gene's germline CDR1 is GEAIGNYY and CDR2 EKD. TCRdb re-called the reads using CATT. The sample holds roughly 6,000 delta-chain clones, around 1.9% seen once. This clone was seen only a few times. A single base separates this from a much larger clone, so it may be a read error. This rearrangement joins TRDV2 to TRDJ3; the match to TRDD3 covers 9 bases. The origin of this receptor is a child who was a newborn, infant or young child, either healthy, febrile or measles-vaccinated (not recorded which). The sample was blood. The CDR3 nucleotides read TGTGCCCGTGACACCTGGGGGATGAGCTCCTGGGACACCCGACAGATGTTTTTC. Translation gives CARDTWGMSSWDTRQMFF.